Included here is one TCR beta chain sequence, with context. Its antigen remains undetermined. The sample holds no much larger clone one base away, and base qualities are not on file. The germline V gene yields SGHDT for CDR1 and YYEEEE for CDR2. V and J are truncated by 0 bases and 8 bases respectively, leaving an intervening sequence of 11 bases. Including the terminal cysteine and phenylalanine, the CDR3 comprises 13 residues. Just CDR3 DNA is preserved here, 39 bases in frame from base 1. TCR beta CDR3 regions were amplified from RNA transcripts. The TCR CDR3 was subjected to a first round of RT-PCR using the HTBI primer set and the Qiagen OneStep RT-PCR kit. Libraries were constructed in a second round of multiplex PCR, after which size selection and purification were carried out. Paired-end sequencing of the libraries was performed with 100 bp reads on an Illumina HiSeq2000. Per the authors' processing: Raw data were processed with SOAPnuke, discarding reads with adapters, uncalled bases, mean Phred below 15, or no exact constant-primer or identifier match. COPE v1.2.5 was used to merge the high-quality paired reads, and each unique nucleotide sequence was defined as a clonotype. MiTCR v1.1 was used to align clonotypes to the IMGT TRBV, TRBD and TRBJ reference segments. The analysis was restricted to V-J combinations with a frequency above 0.0001, which together covered just over 99% of the repertoires. A TCS score was defined as the ratio between F50 (clonal expansion) and ExV (chaos), using BLOSUM62-based TCRdist between CDR3 peptides within each V-J. Welch's t-statistics and random forest reduced fewer than 600 V-J features to fewer than 15, which were used in a naive Bayes classifier (R e1071). TCRdb reanalyzed the raw reads on its own, using fastp at Q25 for trimming and MiXCR for clone calling, and kept in-frame beta chains. Every entry covers one CDR3 protein and lists the most common genes and DNA from its rows. TCRdb, not the original authors, processed these V and J calls. The sample table holds around 350,000 distinct CDR3 sequences, of which roughly 13% were seen once. The top ten clones comprise roughly 8.3% of the sample.

These data belong to a study of T cells in Graves' hyperthyroidism and ophthalmopathy (dated by TCRdb to between 2018 and 2021). A note on the overall study: Peripheral blood was sampled at the time of initial diagnosis, prior to any treatment. Thyroid tissue and blood T-cell repertoires from about six Graves' hyperthyroidism patients were also compared in the study. Prospective prediction of ophthalmopathy was tested in an independent validation cohort consisting of about 19 hyperthyroidism patients and more than 15 patients who later progressed to ophthalmopathy. The 100 or so discovery patients were divided at random into training and test sets in a 7:3 ratio. After sampling, hyperthyroidism patients received methimazole starting at 30 mg daily, and ophthalmopathy patients received high-dose intravenous methylprednisolone. TCR Vbeta CDR3 sequencing of 130 to 150 peripheral blood samples (under 45 ophthalmopathy, over 70 hyperthyroidism and roughly 17 progressor patients) is reported in the paper. TCR V-J signatures able to tell the groups apart were searched for in a discovery cohort of 95 to 100 patients, of whom approximately 40 had Graves' ophthalmopathy and 55 to 65 had stable Graves' hyperthyroidism. General findings and caveats noted by the study authors: In cross-validation, a model built on a 13 V-J signature told ophthalmopathy apart from stable hyperthyroidism with about 90% sensitivity and about 81% specificity, and in testing the same model reached 80%/75%. In validation, the model predicted progression to ophthalmopathy a median of 6.5 months before onset, with about 64% sensitivity and 72.22% specificity. Sample size was not statistically predetermined, and blinding of investigators to group allocation was not performed. Most expanded thyroid clonotypes (frequency above 0.001) were also detected in blood, a finding suggesting that blood repertoires may reflect thyroid immune responses.

Graves' hyperthyroidism was defined as stable when no progression to ophthalmopathy occurred over 18 months of follow-up. The hyperthyroidism patients were between 18 and 65 years old and newly diagnosed, with a disease duration of less than 2 months. The study excluded patients with uncontrolled infections, other autoimmune diseases, pregnancy or lactation. Diagnoses were established on the basis of clinical symptoms, serum thyroxine and TRAb, thyroid ultrasound, and orbital computed tomography. PBMCs were separated from about 10 ml of fresh peripheral blood using Ficoll-Paque density gradient centrifugation. Total RNA was extracted using Trizol reagent, and RNA quality was assessed on an Agilent 2100 Bioanalyzer.

The TCR comes from a woman aged 18-29 years with Graves' hyperthyroidism. The specimen sequenced was blood. The rearranged segments are TRBV5-6 and TRBJ1-1, and possibly TRBD1, on 5 matching bases. The CDR3 in this case is CASSLGGLKEAFF. Here is the DNA: TGTGCCAGCAGCTTGGGGGGGTTGAAGGAAGCTTTCTTT.